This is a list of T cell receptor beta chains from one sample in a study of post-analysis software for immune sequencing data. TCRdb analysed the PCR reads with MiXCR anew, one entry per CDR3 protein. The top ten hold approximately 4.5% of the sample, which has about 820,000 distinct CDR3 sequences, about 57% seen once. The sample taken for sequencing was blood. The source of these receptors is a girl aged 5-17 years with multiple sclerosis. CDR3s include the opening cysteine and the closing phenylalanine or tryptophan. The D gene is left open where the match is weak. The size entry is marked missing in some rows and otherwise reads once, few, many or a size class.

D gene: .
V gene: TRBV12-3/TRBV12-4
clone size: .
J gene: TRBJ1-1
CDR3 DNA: TGTGCCAGCAGTTTAAATCAGTTGAACACTGAAGCTTTCTTT
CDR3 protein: CASSLNQLNTEAFF

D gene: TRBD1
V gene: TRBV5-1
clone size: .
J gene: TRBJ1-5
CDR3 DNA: TGCGCCAGCAGCGACCAGGGGGCTCTCGGTCAGCCCCAGCATTTT
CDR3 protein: CASSDQGALGQPQHF

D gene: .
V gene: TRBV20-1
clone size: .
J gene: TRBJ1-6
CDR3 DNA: TGCAGTGCTAGAAGGGATCGGGATAATTCACCCCTCCACTTT
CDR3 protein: CSARRDRDNSPLHF

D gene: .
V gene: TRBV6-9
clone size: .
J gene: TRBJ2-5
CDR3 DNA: TGTGCCAGCAGTTGTGGAGAGACCCAGTACTTC
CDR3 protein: CASSCGETQYF

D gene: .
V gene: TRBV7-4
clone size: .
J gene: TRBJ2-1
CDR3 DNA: TGTGCCAGCAGTCTCTGGCGGGACGGGGGAGATGAGCAGTTCTTC
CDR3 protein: CASSLWRDGGDEQFF

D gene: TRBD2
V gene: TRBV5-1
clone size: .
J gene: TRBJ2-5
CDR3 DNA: TGCGCCAGCAGCTTGGCACCTGGACTAGCGGGAGAAAGTGAGACCCAGTACTTC
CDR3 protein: CASSLAPGLAGESETQYF

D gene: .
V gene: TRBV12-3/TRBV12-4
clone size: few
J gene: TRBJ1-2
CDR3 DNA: TGTGCCAGCAGTAGGGGGAGGAACTATGGCTACACCTTC
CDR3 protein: CASSRGRNYGYTF

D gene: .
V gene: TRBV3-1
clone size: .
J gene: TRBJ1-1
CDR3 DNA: TGTGCCAGCAGCCAACTGGACCCCGTTGGCACTGAAGCTTTCTTT
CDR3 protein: CASSQLDPVGTEAFF

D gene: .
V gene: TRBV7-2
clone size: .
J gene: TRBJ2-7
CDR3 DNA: TGTGCCAGCAGCTGGGCCGGGACAACCTACGAGCAGTACTTC
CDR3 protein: CASSWAGTTYEQYF

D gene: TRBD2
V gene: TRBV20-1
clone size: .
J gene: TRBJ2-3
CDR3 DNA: TGCAGTGCTAGAGGTGCGGGGGGGCTCGCAGATACGCAGTATTTT
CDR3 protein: CSARGAGGLADTQYF

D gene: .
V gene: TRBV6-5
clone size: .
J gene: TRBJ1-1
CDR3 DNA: TGTGCCAGCAGGAAGACAGGAATGAACACTGAAGCTTTCTTT
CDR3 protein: CASRKTGMNTEAFF

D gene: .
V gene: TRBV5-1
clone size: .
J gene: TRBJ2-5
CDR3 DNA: TGCGCCAGCAGCTTGGAGGACAGACAAGAGACCCAGTACTTC
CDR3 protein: CASSLEDRQETQYF

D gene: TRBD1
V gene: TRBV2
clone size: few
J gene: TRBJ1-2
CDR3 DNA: TGTGCCAGCACACCAAGGACAGGGTATGGCTACACCTTC
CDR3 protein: CASTPRTGYGYTF

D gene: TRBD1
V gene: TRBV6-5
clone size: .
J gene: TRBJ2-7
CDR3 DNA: TGTGCCAGCAGTTACGGACAGGGTCTCAGCTCCTACGAGCAGTACTTC
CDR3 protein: CASSYGQGLSSYEQYF

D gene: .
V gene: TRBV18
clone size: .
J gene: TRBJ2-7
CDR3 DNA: TGTGCCAGCTCCCCAGGGACAAAACACTACGAGCAGTACTTC
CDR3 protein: CASSPGTKHYEQYF

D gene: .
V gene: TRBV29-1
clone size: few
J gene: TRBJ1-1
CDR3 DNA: TGCAGCGTGTACCCGGGACGTAGGCCTGAAGCTTTCTTT
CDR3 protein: CSVYPGRRPEAFF

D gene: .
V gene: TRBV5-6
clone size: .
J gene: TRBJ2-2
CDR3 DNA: TGTGCCAGCAGCCGGCCGGGGGGCAGACAGGGTTCCACCGGGGAGCTGTTTTTT
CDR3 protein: CASSRPGGRQGSTGELFF

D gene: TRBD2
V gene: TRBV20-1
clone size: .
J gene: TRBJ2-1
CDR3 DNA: TGCAGTGCTAGAGGGGGACTAGGTGGTAACAATGAGCAGTTCTTC
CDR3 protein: CSARGGLGGNNEQFF

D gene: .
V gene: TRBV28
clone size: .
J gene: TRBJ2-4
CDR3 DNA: TGTGCCAGCAGGCCTGAGTGGGTTGGAGGTGAGCAGTACTTC
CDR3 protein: CASRPEWVGGEQYF

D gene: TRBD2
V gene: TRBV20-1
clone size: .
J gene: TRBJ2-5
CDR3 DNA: TGCAGTGCTAGAGTACTAGCGGGGCCCGGGGAGACCCAGTACTTC
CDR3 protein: CSARVLAGPGETQYF

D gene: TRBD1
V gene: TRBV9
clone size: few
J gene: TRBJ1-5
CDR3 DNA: TGTGCCAGCAGCAAGGGGGGGACAGCTAATAGCAATCAGCCCCAGCATTTT
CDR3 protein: CASSKGGTANSNQPQHF

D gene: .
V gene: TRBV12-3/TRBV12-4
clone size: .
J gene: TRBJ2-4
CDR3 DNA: TGTGCCAGCAGTGCCAGACTCCGATTGAACATTCAGTACTTC
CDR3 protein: CASSARLRLNIQYF

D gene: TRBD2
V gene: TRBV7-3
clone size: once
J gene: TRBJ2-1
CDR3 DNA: TGTGCCAGCAGACCTTGGGAAGTACTAGCGGGTAGGAATGAGCAGTTCTTC
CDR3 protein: CASRPWEVLAGRNEQFF

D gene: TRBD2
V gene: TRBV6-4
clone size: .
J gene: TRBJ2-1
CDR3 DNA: TGTGCCAGCAGTCCGACTAGCGGGAGCAATGAGCAGTTCTTC
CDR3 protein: CASSPTSGSNEQFF

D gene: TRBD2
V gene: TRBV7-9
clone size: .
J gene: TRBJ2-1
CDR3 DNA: TGTGCCAGCAGCCCCGAGACTAGCGGGGTACCAAATGAGCAGTTCTTC
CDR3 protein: CASSPETSGVPNEQFF

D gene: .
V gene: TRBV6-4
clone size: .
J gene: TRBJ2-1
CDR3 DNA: TGTGCCAGCAGTGTCTCCCCCACAGGGCAGCAGTTCTTC
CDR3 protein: CASSVSPTGQQFF

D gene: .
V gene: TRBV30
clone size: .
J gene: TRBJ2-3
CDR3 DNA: TGTGCCTGGAGTGTCCAGCCCACAGATACGCAGTATTTT
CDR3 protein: CAWSVQPTDTQYF